Presented here are 7 T cell receptor beta chains from one specimen sequenced in a study of T cell responses to AZD1222 COVID-19 vaccine (dated by TCRdb to about 2021). Library method: the immunoSEQ multiplex PCR assay. Imported from immuneACCESS, the table was reduced by TCRdb to in-frame sequences with V and J called. These copies leave out some clones; in studies compared against another copy, an unresolved V gene accounts for under half, and the cause of the remainder is not known. Across this sample there are around 140,000 clones, with roughly 93% seen only once. The ten largest clones represent around 12% of the sample. Sample time point, as interpreted from the label and publication: sample from adult after SARS-CoV-2 infection, after symptom onset. Sequencing was performed on peripheral blood, taken after recovery from COVID-19. The origin of the receptors is an adult who had recovered from COVID-19.

V is TRBV7-7 and J is TRBJ2-5; TRBD2 aligns across 8 bases. The V gene's germline CDR1 is SSHAT and CDR2 FNYEAQ (reference sequence). CDR3 length: 13 residues. CDR3 amino acids: CASGATLGETQYF. In DNA form, the CDR3 reads TGTGCTAGCGGGGCTACATTGGGAGAGACCCAGTACTTC.

The V call is TRBV5-1, the J call TRBJ2-6; D is uncertain. This CDR3 region has 13 residues. CDR1 is SGHRS, CDR2 YFSETQ, per germline. The V and J ends lost 3 bases and 2 bases respectively, with 3 bases between them. The DNA of the CDR3 is TGCGCCAGCAGCTCTACTGGGGCCAACGTCCTGACTTTC. It specifies CASSSTGANVLTF.

V and J are TRBV3-1 (or the pseudogene TRBV3-2) and TRBJ1-4, with TRBD1 as a possible D gene (5 bases). Germline V lookup: CDR1 LGHDT, CDR2 YNNKEL (reference sequence). CDR3 size: 15 residues. The V and J ends lost 1 base and 3 bases respectively, with 9 bases between them. The CDR3 protein is CASSQATGANEKLFF. Written as DNA, the CDR3 is TGTGCCAGCAGCCAAGCCACAGGAGCTAATGAAAAACTGTTTTTT.

The chain uses TRBV7-9 and TRBJ2-4; TRBD1 or TRBD2 may be the D gene (5 bases each). The CDR3 length is 13 residues. CDR1 and CDR2 from the germline V gene are SEHNR and FQNEAQ (reference sequence). The V end was cut by 5 bases, the J end by 11 bases, with 16 bases between. In DNA, the CDR3 is TGTGCCAGCAGCCCCGGGACGCAAATCGTTCAGTACTTC. Translating it yields CASSPGTQIVQYF.

Here the CDR3 DNA reads TGTGCCAGCAGCGTAGGGGGACAGGGTGGGGAGACCCAGTACTTC. Residues: CASSVGGQGGETQYF. The chain couples TRBV9 to TRBJ2-5, with 9 bases identical to TRBD1. Germline CDR1 is SGDLS and CDR2 is YYNGEE. This CDR3 contains 15 residues. V shed 0 bases, J shed 5 bases, and the junction held 5 bases outside the gene matches.

CDR3: CASSSPGGRDLWGYTF. Written as DNA, the CDR3 is TGCGCCAGCAGCTCCCCCGGTGGCAGGGACCTATGGGGCTACACCTTC. This sequence joins TRBV5-1 and TRBJ1-2; D is perhaps TRBD1 (5 bases). CDR1 SGHRS and CDR2 YFSETQ come from the germline V gene. Trimming shortened V by 3 bases and J by 8 bases, and 23 bases separated the two germline ends. The CDR3 is made up of 16 amino acids.

This rearrangement joins TRBV5-1 to TRBJ2-7; D possibly matches TRBD1 or TRBD2 (6 bases each). V lost 0 bases, J lost 4 bases, and 11 bases lay in between. Germline values: CDR1 SGHRS, CDR2 YFSETQ. The CDR3 runs to 14 residues. CDR3 amino acids: CASSLGRGGYEQYF. The CDR3 nucleotides are TGCGCCAGCAGCTTGGGCAGGGGAGGATACGAGCAGTACTTC. Full variable domain (missing parts from reference TRBV5-1 and TRBJ2-7): KAGVTQTPRYLIKTRGQQVTLSCSPISGHRSVSWYQQTPGQGLQFLFEYFSETQRNKGNFPGRFSGRQFSNSRSEMNVSTLELGDSALYLCASSLGRGGYEQYFGPGTRLTVT.